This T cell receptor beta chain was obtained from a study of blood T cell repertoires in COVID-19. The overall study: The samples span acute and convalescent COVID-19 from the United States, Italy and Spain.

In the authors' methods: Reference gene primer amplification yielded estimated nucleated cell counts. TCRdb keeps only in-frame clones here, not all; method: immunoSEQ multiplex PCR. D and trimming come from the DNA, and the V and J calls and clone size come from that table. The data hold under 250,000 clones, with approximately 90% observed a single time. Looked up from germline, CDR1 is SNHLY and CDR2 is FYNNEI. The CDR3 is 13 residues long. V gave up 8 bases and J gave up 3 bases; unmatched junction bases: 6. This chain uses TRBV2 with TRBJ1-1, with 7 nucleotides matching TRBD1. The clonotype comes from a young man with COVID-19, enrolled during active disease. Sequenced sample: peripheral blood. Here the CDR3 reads CASPGGQYTEAFF. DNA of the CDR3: TGTGCCAGCCCCGGGGGACAGTACACTGAAGCTTTCTTT.